Each of the 5 T cell receptor beta chains below was sequenced from the same sample in a study of blood T cells in healthy people across ages. Primers used in a second PCR of roughly 6 to 12 cycles were a sample-barcoded 5' primer and a J-beta primer mix. Each CDR3 protein is one row after TCRdb ran MiXCR on the 5' RACE reads. The sample carries some 900,000 distinct CDR3 sequences, 25% to 35% recorded once. The specimen was blood. All receptors derive from a woman older than 75 in good health.

The J gene is TRBJ2-7, the V gene TRBV5-1; no clear D. Trimming took off 0 bases at V and 0 bases at J, with 10 bases between the two ends. Looked up from germline, CDR1 is SGHRS and CDR2 is YFSETQ. This CDR3 contains 15 residues. CDR3 in DNA: TGCGCCAGCAGCTTGGCCTGGCACCTCTCCTACGAGCAGTACTTC. It is translated as CASSLAWHLSYEQYF.

Ten or more counts support this clonotype. The CDR3 DNA follows: TGTGCCAGCAGGGAACAGGGGAGCTATGGCTACACCTTC. It translates to CASREQGSYGYTF. The chain employs TRBV6-6 and TRBJ1-2; 7 bases are a match to TRBD1. With V trimmed by 6 bases and J by 4 bases, 5 bases remained unmatched. Germline CDR1 and CDR2: MNHNY and SVGAGI (reference sequence). The CDR3 contains 13 residues.

The CDR3 region is CASTRGGVAKNIQYF. The DNA of the CDR3 is TGTGCCAGCACGCGGGGGGGGGTAGCCAAAAACATTCAGTACTTC. The rearrangement links TRBV28 to TRBJ2-4, with TRBD2 identical over 9 bases. The CDR3 sequence is 15 residues long. The germline CDR1 and CDR2 sequences are MDHEN and SYDVKM. The J segment lost 0 bases and the V segment lost 7 bases, leaving 4 bases of the junction unmatched.

The chain couples TRBV5-4 to TRBJ2-5, with 8 bases identical to TRBD1. This CDR3 contains 15 residues. The trim removed 0 bases at V and 11 bases at J, leaving 12 bases unmatched. CDR1 is SGHNT, CDR2 YYREEE, per germline (reference sequence). CDR3 sequence: CASSLEQGGFNEQYF. The DNA of the CDR3 is TGTGCCAGCAGCTTGGAACAGGGGGGTTTTAATGAGCAGTACTTC.

This clonotype was observed at least ten times. The chain couples TRBV3-1 to TRBJ2-2, with 7 bases lining up with TRBD1. CDR1 and CDR2 from the germline V gene are LGHDT and YNNKEL (reference sequence). The J segment lost 5 bases and the V segment lost 3 bases, leaving 3 bases of the junction unmatched. The CDR3 extends over 14 amino acids. The CDR3 nucleotides are TGTGCCAGCAGCCACTTACAGGGGACCGGGGAGCTGTTTTTT. Encoded protein: CASSHLQGTGELFF. Combining the CDR3 with reference TRBV3-1 and TRBJ2-2 gives the whole variable domain DTAVSQTPKYLVTQMGNDKSIKCEQNLGHDTMYWYKQDSKKFLKIMFSYNNKELIINETVPNRFSPKSPDKAHLNLHINSLELGDSAVYFCASSHLQGTGELFFGEGSRLTVL.